The 28 T cell receptor beta chains below were found in one sample sequenced in a study of control samples from healthy donors and cancer patients. The protocol was immunoSEQ multiplex PCR, while the TCRdb copy is restricted to in-frame clones and leaves out a portion. The top ten clones hold about 3.2% of a sample with around 130,000 clones, roughly 90% of them seen once. Sequenced: blood. These receptor sequences come from a man aged 50 or older in good health.

The rearrangement uses TRBV27 and TRBJ2-7; D gene uncertain. V was pared by 5 bases and J by 5 bases, with 7 bases between. The V gene's germline CDR1 is MNHEY and CDR2 SMNVEV (reference sequence). The CDR3 sequence is 11 residues long. Here the CDR3 reads CASSDLNEQYF. As DNA, the CDR3 is TGTGCCAGCAGTGACCTTAACGAGCAGTACTTC.

The table lists this clone with a count of one. This chain links TRBV18 with TRBJ2-2, with D unresolved. Germline CDR1 and CDR2: KGHSH and LQKENI. The CDR3 is 17 amino acids. V lost 3 bases to trimming and J lost 2 bases, with 16 bases between them. The CDR3 sequence is CASSPGTLLPNTGELFF. The CDR3 bases are TGTGCCAGCTCACCGGGTACGTTGCTACCCAACACCGGGGAGCTGTTTTTT. The variable domain in full, with the rest retrieved from reference TRBV18 and TRBJ2-2, is NAGVMQNPRHLVRRRGQEARLRCSPMKGHSHVYWYRQLPEEGLKFMVYLQKENIIDESGMPKERFSAEFPKEGPSILRIQQVVRGDSAAYFCASSPGTLLPNTGELFFGEGSRLTVL.

For the CDR3, the DNA is TGTGCCAGCAGCTCACGGGTCGAAACCATTAATGAAAAACTGTTTTTT. Amino acid sequence: CASSSRVETINEKLFF. This chain joins TRBV3-1 (or the pseudogene TRBV3-2) and TRBJ1-4, with unresolved D. This CDR3 is built from 16 residues. V lost 5 bases and J 4 bases, leaving 17 bases between the germline ends. Germline-derived CDR1 and CDR2 are LGHDT and YNNKEL (reference sequence).

This chain connects TRBV2 to TRBJ1-6, with D tentatively TRBD1 (6 bases). The CDR3 has 15 amino acids. The ends were cut back, 7 bases at V and 5 bases at J, with 15 bases in the middle. Germline loops: CDR1 SNHLY, CDR2 FYNNEI. DNA for the CDR3: TGTGCCAGCATATGGACAGAGCCCAATAATTCACCCCTCCACTTT. This encodes CASIWTEPNNSPLHF.

This rearrangement joins TRBV5-4 to TRBJ2-3, with 9 bases matching TRBD2. With V trimmed by 3 bases and J by 0 bases, 8 bases remained unmatched. CDR3 size: 17 residues. The germline CDR1 and CDR2 sequences are SGHNT and YYREEE (reference sequence). CDR3 in DNA: TGTGCCAGCAGCTCGAAGACTAGCGGTGCTAGCACAGATACGCAGTATTTT. It specifies CASSSKTSGASTDTQYF.

The chain links TRBV3-1 (or the pseudogene TRBV3-2) to TRBJ2-7; the D gene is possibly TRBD1 (6 bases). Germline assignment: CDR1 LGHDT and CDR2 YNNKEL (reference sequence). V lost 1 base to trimming and J lost 5 bases, with 15 bases between them. The CDR3 is 15 amino acids. The CDR3, as DNA: TGTGCCAGCAGCCAAGCTCGAGGGGGATTCGACGAGCAGTACTTC. Translating gives CASSQARGGFDEQYF.

The chain carries TRBV6-5 and TRBJ2-6; D may be TRBD2 (5 bases). Trimming took off 11 bases at V and 2 bases at J, with 16 bases between the two ends. CDR1 is MNHEY and CDR2 is SVGAGI in the germline V gene. The CDR3 sequence is 15 residues long. The CDR3 reads CASRVPSPGANVLTF. The CDR3 DNA sequence: TGTGCCTCGAGGGTTCCGAGCCCTGGGGCCAACGTCCTGACTTTC.

The rearrangement uses TRBV7-2 and TRBJ2-2; TRBD2 is a possible D gene (5 bases). Trimming took 4 bases from V and 4 from J, leaving 13 bases between them. Per germline, CDR1 SGHTA and CDR2 FQGNSA. The CDR3 spans 15 residues. DNA of the CDR3: TGTGCCAGCAGCTCCCAGACGGGGTCCACCGGGGAGCTGTTTTTT. This encodes CASSSQTGSTGELFF.

The V call is TRBV5-1, the J call TRBJ1-6; a weak D match, TRBD1 (5 bases). V was shortened by 0 bases and J by 6 bases, with 10 bases between the two germline ends. Looked up from germline, CDR1 is SGHRS and CDR2 is YFSETQ. CDR3 length: 15 amino acids. This chain's CDR3 is CASSLETASNSPLHF. The DNA of the CDR3 is TGCGCCAGCAGCTTGGAGACAGCTAGTAATTCACCCCTCCACTTT.

CDR3 loop: CASIAGAMAVQPQHF. In DNA form, the CDR3 reads TGTGCCAGCATTGCAGGGGCGATGGCCGTTCAGCCCCAGCATTTT. The chain links TRBV28 to TRBJ1-5; D perhaps matches TRBD1 (6 bases). The germline V gene encodes CDR1 MDHEN and CDR2 SYDVKM. Trimming cost V 7 bases and J 6 bases, with 19 bases left between them. This CDR3 region has 15 residues. The full variable domain, its missing parts supplied by reference TRBV28 and TRBJ1-5, is DVKVTQSSRYLVKRTGEKVFLECVQDMDHENMFWYRQDPGLGLRLIYFSYDVKMKEKGDIPEGYSVSREKKERFSLILESASTNQTSMYLCASIAGAMAVQPQHFGDGTRLSIL.

V usage is TRBV3-1 (or the pseudogene TRBV3-2) and J usage is TRBJ1-1; 8 bases match TRBD1. The CDR3 is 18 amino acids. CDR1 is LGHDT, CDR2 YNNKEL, per germline (reference sequence). The junction had 17 bases not matched to a gene; V was cut back by 0 bases and J by 8 bases. The DNA of the CDR3 is TGTGCCAGCAGCCAAGATATTGTGCAGGGGGCTATTGTTTGGGAAGCTTTCTTT. It specifies CASSQDIVQGAIVWEAFF.

This clone has just one count. The V gene is TRBV7-8, the J gene TRBJ2-3, with D possibly matching TRBD1 (6 bases). V was shortened by 2 bases and J by 5 bases, with 11 bases between the two germline ends. The CDR3 is 14 residues long. Germline V gene data show CDR1 as SGHVS and CDR2 as FQNEAQ. In DNA form, the CDR3 reads TGTGCCAGCAGCTTACGCCAGGGGATAGATACGCAGTATTTT. This encodes CASSLRQGIDTQYF. Complete variable domain (other parts from reference TRBV7-8 and TRBJ2-3): GAGVSQSPRYKVAKRGQDVALRCDPISGHVSLFWYQQALGQGPEFLTYFQNEAQLDKSGLPSDRFFAERPEGSVSTLKIQRTQQEDSAVYLCASSLRQGIDTQYFGPGTRLTVL.

This clone showed up just once. CDR3 protein: CAWRERQGMNTEAFF. The CDR3 nucleotides read TGTGCCTGGAGAGAGAGACAGGGAATGAACACTGAAGCTTTCTTT. The genes are TRBV30 and TRBJ1-1, with TRBD1 matching over 7 bases. Germline V gene sequence: CDR1 GTSNPN, CDR2 SVGIG (reference sequence). The CDR3 is 15 residues long. The J segment lost 0 bases and the V segment lost 3 bases, leaving 7 bases of the junction unmatched.

This chain joins TRBV7-2 and TRBJ1-3, with TRBD1 matching over 7 bases. The CDR3 is 14 amino acids. Unmatched junction bases numbered 5, after V lost 5 bases and J lost 4 bases. CDR1 is SGHTA, CDR2 FQGNSA, per germline. CDR3 nucleotide sequence: TGTGCCAGCAGCCAGCGACAGGGCGGAAACACCATATATTTT. Its translation is CASSQRQGGNTIYF.

J is TRBJ1-2 and V is TRBV12-3 or TRBV12-4; maybe TRBD1 (5 bases). V was pared by 3 bases and J by 4 bases, with 9 bases between. The CDR3 contains 13 residues. CDR3 loop: CASSLGRFYGYTF. CDR3 DNA sequence: TGTGCCAGCAGTTTGGGACGGTTCTATGGCTACACCTTC.

The CDR3 sequence: CASSLTGDSRYQPQHF. The CDR3 DNA sequence: TGTGCCAGCAGCTTAACCGGGGACAGCCGCTATCAGCCCCAGCATTTT. The chain carries TRBV7-2 and TRBJ1-5; 7 positions agree with TRBD1. Per germline, CDR1 SGHTA and CDR2 FQGNSA. The CDR3 is made up of 16 amino acids. The ends lost 2 bases at V and 5 bases at J; junction bases unmatched: 9.

The chain couples TRBV28 to TRBJ1-4; D gene unclear. The CDR3 contains 14 residues. The V end lost 6 bases, the J end lost 8 bases, and 16 bases lay between the germline ends. CDR1 is MDHEN and CDR2 is SYDVKM in the germline V gene. CDR3 residues: CASSPTSRPEKLFF. The CDR3 nucleotides read TGTGCCAGCAGCCCAACAAGTCGTCCCGAAAAACTGTTTTTT. Based on the CDR3 plus reference TRBV28 and TRBJ1-4, the full variable domain is DVKVTQSSRYLVKRTGEKVFLECVQDMDHENMFWYRQDPGLGLRLIYFSYDVKMKEKGDIPEGYSVSREKKERFSLILESASTNQTSMYLCASSPTSRPEKLFFGSGTQLSVL.

This chain uses TRBV7-9 with TRBJ2-3, with TRBD1 matching over 8 bases. Trimming took 2 bases from V and 2 from J; bases not matched to a gene: 3. The CDR3 has 15 residues. CDR1 SEHNR and CDR2 FQNEAQ come from the germline V gene (reference sequence). The CDR3: CASSLQGAPTDTQYF. CDR3 bases: TGTGCCAGCAGCTTACAGGGGGCGCCCACAGATACGCAGTATTTT.

The rearrangement joins TRBV28 to TRBJ1-2, with 7 nucleotides matching TRBD1. Germline CDR1 reads MDHEN; CDR2 reads SYDVKM. The CDR3 loop spans 14 amino acids. After removal of 5 bases from V and 8 bases from J, the junction contained 11 bases not matched to a gene. The CDR3 spells CASSLQTGRRGYTF. The CDR3, as DNA: TGTGCCAGCAGTCTACAGACAGGGCGAAGGGGCTACACCTTC.

The genes are TRBV5-1 and TRBJ2-1; the D gene is possibly TRBD1 (5 bases). Germline assignment: CDR1 SGHRS and CDR2 YFSETQ. V was pared by 1 base and J by 5 bases, with 16 bases between. The CDR3 runs 16 residues. CDR3 nucleotide sequence: TGCGCCAGCAGCTTGTTGGAACAGGAACCTAACAATGAGCAGTTCTTC. Amino acids: CASSLLEQEPNNEQFF.

The rearrangement links TRBV10-3 to TRBJ2-7; 7 bases align to TRBD1. J gave up 2 bases and V 10 bases, and 8 bases lay outside the gene matches. This CDR3 has 13 residues. Germline V gene data show CDR1 as ENHRY and CDR2 as SYGVKD. This chain's CDR3 is CATNRGTAYEQYF. CDR3 bases: TGTGCCACTAACCGAGGGACAGCCTACGAGCAGTACTTC.

This clone was seen only a few times. The chain combines TRBV2 with TRBJ1-3, with D perhaps matching TRBD1 (6 bases). The germline gives CDR1 SNHLY, CDR2 FYNNEI. The CDR3 totals 14 residues. Trimming took 6 bases from V and 3 from J, leaving 12 bases between them. CDR3 bases: TGTGCCAGCAGCAGGGGAGGAGATGGAAACACCATATATTTT. Translated, it gives CASSRGGDGNTIYF.

The chain uses TRBV12-3 or TRBV12-4 and TRBJ2-3, with D uncertain. Between the trimmed V and J ends, which lost 3 bases and 6 bases, there was a span of 4 bases. The CDR3 totals 11 residues. The CDR3 loop reads CASSFSDTQYF. CDR3 nucleotides: TGTGCCAGCAGTTTCTCGGATACGCAGTATTTT.

The gene calls are TRBV3-1 (or the pseudogene TRBV3-2) and TRBJ2-3; TRBD2 matches 8 bases. This CDR3 contains 15 residues. Looked up from germline, CDR1 is LGHDT and CDR2 is YNNKEL (reference sequence). The J segment lost 0 bases and the V segment lost 4 bases, leaving 3 bases of the junction unmatched. The CDR3 sequence: CASSPTSGSTDTQYF. In nucleotides, the CDR3 is TGTGCCAGCAGCCCTACTAGCGGTAGCACAGATACGCAGTATTTT.

This chain links TRBV24-1 with TRBJ1-3; D unresolved. The CDR3 loop spans 13 amino acids. Trimming removed 5 bases from V and 4 bases from J, with 8 bases in between. Per germline, CDR1 KGHDR and CDR2 SFDVKD. DNA for the CDR3: TGTGCCACCAGTGCCGGGTACGGAAACACCATATATTTT. Its translation: CATSAGYGNTIYF.

V usage is TRBV19 and J usage is TRBJ1-4; the match to TRBD1 covers 7 bases. Germline CDR1 reads LNHDA; CDR2 reads SQIVND (reference sequence). The CDR3 length is 14 residues. The ends lost 5 bases at V and 4 bases at J; junction bases unmatched: 4. The CDR3, as DNA: TGTGCCAGTAGTCCGACAGGGATTAATGAAAAACTGTTTTTT. Translation: CASSPTGINEKLFF.

In nucleotides, the CDR3 is TGTGCCAGCAGCTTAACGCGGGGGGGCTATGGGAACACCGGGGAGCTGTTTTTT. It translates to CASSLTRGGYGNTGELFF. This rearrangement joins TRBV5-6 to TRBJ2-2; 9 bases line up with TRBD2. Germline CDR1 is SGHDT and CDR2 is YYEEEE. The V gene end was trimmed by 2 bases and the J gene end by 1 base; junction bases not matched to a gene: 9. The CDR3 loop spans 18 amino acids.

This chain links TRBV27 with TRBJ2-3, with unresolved D. The CDR3 spans 14 residues. Between the trimmed V and J ends, which lost 0 bases and 4 bases, there was a span of 8 bases. Germline V gives CDR1 MNHEY, CDR2 SMNVEV (reference sequence). The CDR3 here is CASSLSSPADTQYF. The CDR3 DNA sequence: TGTGCCAGCAGTTTATCTAGCCCGGCAGATACGCAGTATTTT.